This TCR beta chain was captured by sequencing in a study of T cells in Graves' hyperthyroidism and ophthalmopathy. Study summary: Peripheral blood collection took place at initial diagnosis, before any treatment.

CDR1 SGHKS and CDR2 YYEKEE come from the germline V gene (reference sequence). CDR3 length: 13 amino acids. V lost 0 bases to trimming and J lost 7 bases, with 10 bases between them. Uncontrolled infections, other autoimmune diseases, pregnancy or lactation led to exclusion of patients. From roughly 9.2 ml of fresh peripheral blood, PBMCs were isolated. Amplification of TCR beta CDR3 regions was performed using RNA transcripts as template. During a first-round RT-PCR of the TCR CDR3, the HTBI primer set was used. TCRdb re-called the multiplex PCR reads through MiXCR, storing one row per CDR3 protein. Of 150,000 to 200,000 distinct CDR3 sequences in the sample, 15% to 20% were seen once. This clonotype showed up many times.

Sequenced material: blood. The chain links TRBV5-5 to TRBJ1-2; D perhaps matches TRBD1 (5 bases). The source is a woman aged 45-65 years with Graves' hyperthyroidism. CDR3 protein: CASSLEGLGGYTF. The CDR3 bases are TGTGCCAGCAGCTTGGAGGGGCTCGGTGGCTACACCTTC.